One sample yielded the 27 T cell receptor beta chains listed below, sequenced in a study of CD8 T cells in ankylosing spondylitis. TCRdb re-derived calls from the 5' RACE reads in MiXCR, one entry per CDR3 protein. The sample comprises under 250,000 distinct CDR3 sequences, 20% to 30% of which are singletons, and approximately 6.6% rests with the top ten. The sequencing input was blood, either unsorted or a sorted T cell fraction (not recorded which). All receptors come from a male donor with ankylosing spondylitis or in good health (not recorded which).

Ten or more counts support this clonotype. The chain has TRBV5-1 and TRBJ2-5, with TRBD2 identical over 8 bases. With V trimmed by 4 bases and J by 3 bases, 8 bases remained unmatched. This CDR3 region has 15 residues. CDR1 is SGHRS, CDR2 YFSETQ, per germline. The CDR3 loop is CASSAPGLGKETQYF. Here the CDR3 DNA reads TGCGCCAGCAGCGCCCCGGGACTAGGGAAAGAGACCCAGTACTTC.

In regard to this clonotype: One end of the junction is discordant with germline, which a read error may explain. The chain joins TRBV29-1 to TRBJ2-1; D might be TRBD1 (5 bases). The CDR3 covers 14 residues. The germline V gene has CDR1 SQVTM and CDR2 ANQGSEA. The CDR3 nucleotides are TGCAGCGTGGAAGGGGCTCGCTCTGGCAATGAGCAGTTCTTC. Residues: CSVEGARSGNEQFF.

In its sample, this clonotype was seen many times. V is TRBV5-1 and J is TRBJ2-1, with 8 bases aligning to TRBD2. Looked up from germline, CDR1 is SGHRS and CDR2 is YFSETQ. The V segment lost 4 bases and the J segment 8 bases; nucleotides outside the gene matches: 14. The CDR3 is 16 amino acids. The CDR3 reads CASSPSVGRAQDEQFF. CDR3 in DNA: TGCGCCAGCAGCCCCTCGGTCGGGAGGGCCCAGGATGAGCAGTTCTTC.

This clonotype was detected many times. The V gene is TRBV12-3 or TRBV12-4, the J gene TRBJ1-2; D is uncertain. Trimming removed 5 bases from V and 9 bases from J, with 16 bases in between. The CDR3 has 13 residues. The CDR3 nucleotides are TGTGCCAGCAGTCTAACGAGGGAAGGTAGCTACACCTTC. Translating it yields CASSLTREGSYTF.

The genes are TRBV21-1 and TRBJ1-1; the table's D call, TRBD1, was not checked against the DNA. TRBV21-1 represents a pseudogene. This CDR3 is built from 15 residues. The CDR3 region is CASSKVAGEDTEAFF. The CDR3, as DNA: TGTGCCAGCAGCAAAGTGGCAGGGGAGGACACTGAAGCTTTCTTT.

The J gene is TRBJ1-2, the V gene TRBV5-1, with a tentative D call TRBD1 (5 bases). Germline V lookup: CDR1 SGHRS, CDR2 YFSETQ. The length of the CDR3 is 16 residues. The germline V and J ends were trimmed by 0 bases and 0 bases, with 12 bases remaining between them. The CDR3 region has the DNA TGCGCCAGCAGCTTGGGCGCCCGACAGTCTAACTATGGCTACACCTTC. This translates into CASSLGARQSNYGYTF. The variable domain in full, completed from reference TRBV5-1 and TRBJ1-2, reads KAGVTQTPRYLIKTRGQQVTLSCSPISGHRSVSWYQQTPGQGLQFLFEYFSETQRNKGNFPGRFSGRQFSNSRSEMNVSTLELGDSALYLCASSLGARQSNYGYTFGSGTRLTVV.

Remarks on this clonotype: A much larger clone sits a single nucleotide away, making a read error possible. The genes are TRBV5-1 and TRBJ1-1, with 7 bases aligning to TRBD1. This CDR3 is built from 13 residues. The germline CDR1 and CDR2 sequences are SGHRS and YFSETQ. J gave up 9 bases and V 4 bases, and 9 bases lay outside the gene matches. The CDR3 DNA sequence: TGCGCCAGCAGCGTTTCAGGGGGAACTAAAGCTTTCTTT. It codes for CASSVSGGTKAFF.

In this sample, this clonotype turned up many times. The chain employs TRBV20-1 and TRBJ2-5; possibly TRBD2 for D (5 bases). Germline V gene sequence: CDR1 DFQATT, CDR2 SNEGSKA (reference sequence). This CDR3 comprises 14 residues. Trimming cost V 6 bases and J 3 bases, with 17 bases left between them. The CDR3, as DNA: TGCAGTGCCGAGGTGGTTGAGGGTGAAGAGACCCAGTACTTC. Protein: CSAEVVEGEETQYF.

The gene calls are TRBV15 and TRBJ2-7; 7 bases are a match to TRBD1. CDR3 length: 15 amino acids. The V segment lost 0 bases and the J segment 1 base; nucleotides outside the gene matches: 3. Germline V gene sequence: CDR1 LNHNV, CDR2 YYDKDF (reference sequence). CDR3 sequence (DNA): TGTGCCACCAGCAGAGACCGACAGGGATCCTACGAGCAGTACTTC. Protein product: CATSRDRQGSYEQYF.

This clonotype was recorded many times. This rearrangement joins TRBV12-3 or TRBV12-4 to TRBJ2-7; D may be TRBD1 or TRBD2 (5 bases each). The length of the CDR3 is 15 residues. The germline V and J ends were trimmed by 3 bases and 0 bases, with 12 bases remaining between them. This CDR3 is CASSLDGTVSYEQYF. Written as DNA, the CDR3 is TGTGCCAGCAGTTTGGACGGGACCGTCTCCTACGAGCAGTACTTC.

This clonotype was recorded many times. V gene TRBV5-1 combines with J gene TRBJ1-5, with TRBD1 matching 9 bases. The CDR3 runs 15 residues. V lost 0 bases and J lost 4; bases outside the gene matches: 2. Germline assignment: CDR1 SGHRS and CDR2 YFSETQ. The CDR3 here is CASSLAGTGNQPQHF. The CDR3 DNA reads as TGCGCCAGCAGCTTGGCCGGGACAGGGAATCAGCCCCAGCATTTT.

This chain links TRBV15 with TRBJ2-7, with 10 bases aligning to TRBD2. Trimming removed 2 bases from V and 0 bases from J; junction bases left unmatched: 1. The CDR3 contains 15 residues. The germline V gene has CDR1 LNHNV and CDR2 YYDKDF (reference sequence). The DNA for the CDR3 is TGTGCCACCAGCAGACTAGCGGGAGACTCCTACGAGCAGTACTTC. It codes for CATSRLAGDSYEQYF.

This clonotype was seen once. The chain links TRBV29-1 to TRBJ2-3; no reliable D call. V lost 1 base and J lost 5, with 4 bases in between. The CDR3 contains 11 residues. Germline assignment: CDR1 SQVTM and CDR2 ANQGSEA. CDR3 sequence reads: CSVEVGDTQYF. Here the CDR3 DNA reads TGCAGCGTTGAAGTAGGAGATACGCAGTATTTT.

This rearrangement joins TRBV11-1 to TRBJ2-1, with 7 bases that match TRBD2. There are 15 residues in the CDR3. CDR1 SGHAT and CDR2 FQDESV come from the germline V gene (reference sequence). V shed 4 bases and J 5 bases; nucleotides not matched to a gene: 8. The CDR3 protein is CASSSGGSSNNEQFF. In DNA form, the CDR3 reads TGTGCCAGCAGCTCTGGCGGGAGTTCCAACAATGAGCAGTTCTTC.

This clonotype has just a few counts. The chain recombines TRBV20-1 with TRBJ2-7, with TRBD2 identical over 11 bases. The V gene's germline CDR1 is DFQATT and CDR2 SNEGSKA (reference sequence). CDR3 size: 15 residues. V trimming: 4 bases; J trimming: 0 bases; junction bases outside the gene matches: 5. The CDR3 loop reads CSAISLAGASYEQYF. CDR3 DNA sequence: TGCAGTGCTATCTCACTAGCGGGAGCCTCCTACGAGCAGTACTTC.

The chain carries TRBV7-2 and TRBJ2-5; D remains ambiguous. Trimming cost V 5 bases and J 0 bases, with 7 bases left between them. Per the germline V gene, CDR1 is SGHTA and CDR2 is FQGNSA. This CDR3 comprises 13 residues. The CDR3 region is CASSQEYQETQYF. DNA of the CDR3: TGTGCCAGCAGCCAAGAGTACCAAGAGACCCAGTACTTC.

The J gene is TRBJ2-3, the V gene TRBV20-1; 11 bases align to TRBD2. The V segment lost 7 bases and the J segment 1 base; nucleotides outside the gene matches: 4. Germline V gene lookup returns CDR1 DFQATT and CDR2 SNEGSKA (reference sequence). The CDR3 contains 14 residues. Here the CDR3 reads CSVGTSGRTDTQYF. CDR3 DNA: TGCAGTGTCGGGACTAGCGGACGCACAGATACGCAGTATTTT.

This clonotype was found many times. V usage is TRBV15 and J usage is TRBJ2-7; 8 bases are a match to TRBD1. The V segment lost 1 base and the J segment 3 bases; nucleotides outside the gene matches: 8. The CDR3 sequence is 16 residues long. Germline V lookup: CDR1 LNHNV, CDR2 YYDKDF (reference sequence). DNA for the CDR3: TGTGCCACCAGCAGAGGTACCGGGACAGGCAACTACGAGCAGTACTTC. This gives the protein CATSRGTGTGNYEQYF.

This clonotype was picked up a small number of times. The V and J genes are TRBV13 and TRBJ2-1; D is undetermined. CDR1 PRHDT and CDR2 FYEKMQ come from the germline V gene (reference sequence). The V end lost 1 base, the J end lost 0 bases, and 7 bases lay between the germline ends. The CDR3 is 15 residues long. The CDR3, as DNA: TGTGCCAGCAGCTTAGTTCTCAGCTCCTACAATGAGCAGTTCTTC. This encodes CASSLVLSSYNEQFF.

CDR3 sequence (DNA): TGTGCCAGCAGCCGAGGGCCCGTGACTAGCGGGAGCGCGAACACCGGGGAGCTGTTTTTT. This translates into CASSRGPVTSGSANTGELFF. This sequence joins TRBV4-2 and TRBJ2-2; 12 positions match TRBD2. This CDR3 is 20 amino acids long. Germline values: CDR1 LGHNA, CDR2 YNFKEQ. V lost 4 bases, J lost 0 bases, and 12 bases stayed unmatched.

In its sample, this clonotype was seen a few times. The gene calls are TRBV29-1 and TRBJ1-1; 10 bases map to TRBD1. J was trimmed by 7 bases and V by 4 bases; bases with no gene match: 9. The CDR3 loop spans 14 amino acids. Germline CDR1 reads SQVTM; CDR2 reads ANQGSEA. The CDR3 bases are TGCAGCGTTGTGGGGAGGGACAGGGGTTTTGAAGCTTTCTTT. Encoded protein: CSVVGRDRGFEAFF.

This clonotype was recorded once. With a much larger clone just one base away, this may be a read error. The V call is TRBV5-1, the J call TRBJ1-1; maybe TRBD1 (6 bases). The germline V gene encodes CDR1 SGHRS and CDR2 YFSETQ. The length of the CDR3 is 14 residues. CDR3 sequence reads: CSSSPRGGNTEAFF. The CDR3 coding sequence is TGCTCCAGCAGCCCCAGGGGCGGGAACACTGAAGCTTTCTTT. Filled out from reference TRBV5-1 and TRBJ1-1, the complete variable domain reads KAGVTQTPRYLIKTRGQQVTLSCSPISGHRSVSWYQQTPGQGLQFLFEYFSETQRNKGNFPGRFSGRQFSNSRSEMNVSTLELGDSALYLCSSSPRGGNTEAFFGQGTRLTVV.

Ten or more counts support this clonotype. This chain uses TRBV5-1 with TRBJ2-1; 7 bases align to TRBD1. After removal of 4 bases from V and 7 bases from J, the junction contained 11 bases not matched to a gene. Germline CDR1 reads SGHRS; CDR2 reads YFSETQ. There are 15 residues in the CDR3. Here the CDR3 DNA reads TGCGCCAGCAGCCCCGCGAGGGGGCGAGGAAATGAGCAGTTCTTC. Translation gives CASSPARGRGNEQFF.

The chain combines TRBV7-9 with TRBJ2-3, with D unclear. The germline CDR1 and CDR2 sequences are SEHNR and FQNEAQ (reference sequence). Trimming left V 4 bases short and J 2 bases short, with 10 bases between. The CDR3 is 14 amino acids. The CDR3 is CASSSAGVTDTQYF. The CDR3 DNA reads as TGTGCCAGCAGCTCCGCCGGAGTCACAGATACGCAGTATTTT.

This clonotype has a handful of counts. The rearrangement joins TRBV10-3 to TRBJ2-7; possibly TRBD1 or TRBD2 for D (6 bases each). The length of the CDR3 is 13 residues. V was pared by 11 bases and J by 6 bases, with 20 bases between. Per the germline V gene, CDR1 is ENHRY and CDR2 is SYGVKD. As DNA, the CDR3 is TGTGCCGCCACACAGGGAGGAGTAGGCGAGCAGTACTTC. Encoded protein: CAATQGGVGEQYF.

This clonotype has only a few counts. This chain links TRBV12-3 or TRBV12-4 with TRBJ1-3; D remains ambiguous. V was pared by 5 bases and J by 7 bases, with 3 bases between. CDR3 length equals 10 residues. The DNA of the CDR3 is TGTGCCAGCAGTCTCAACACCATATATTTT. Protein sequence: CASSLNTIYF.

The sample holds many counts of this clonotype. The rearrangement links TRBV10-1 to TRBJ2-1; no definite D call. This CDR3 comprises 14 residues. The germline V gene has CDR1 WNHNN and CDR2 SYGVQD (reference sequence). V was clipped by 8 bases and J by 0 bases, with 11 bases between them. The CDR3 is CASSPRSSYNEQFF. CDR3 DNA sequence: TGCGCCAGCTCGCCTCGGAGCTCCTACAATGAGCAGTTCTTC.